This T cell receptor beta chain was sequenced for a study of human T cells and chemical hapten exposure. Time point denoted: patch test 1, 2 weeks after DPC sensitization. The treatment: therapeutic diphenylcyclopropenone sensitization with weekly scalp DPC. With respect to this clonotype: This may be a read error: a much more frequent sequence differs by one nucleotide.

TCRdb re-analysed the RACE reads in MiXCR, keeping a single row per CDR3 protein. The sample holds under 150,000 distinct CDR3 sequences, 9.5% to 13% seen once. In germline, CDR1 is SGHVS, CDR2 FNYEAQ. The V gene lost 1 base and the J gene lost 3 bases, with 12 bases spanning the gap. This CDR3 has 15 residues. This clonotype originated in a woman in her forties or fifties with alopecia areata. Some clones in this sample may be carry-over from other donors' samples. The sequencing here drew on whole blood, taken in connection with sensitization to the hapten diphenylcyclopropenone (DPC). V is TRBV7-6 and J is TRBJ2-5; D might be TRBD2 (5 bases). The CDR3 region has the DNA TGTGCCAGCAGCTTAGTTGAAGCGGTCAAAGAGACCCAGTACTTC. This gives the protein CASSLVEAVKETQYF.